This is a list of T cell receptor beta chains from one sample in a study of shared clonotypes between healthy human individuals. Sequencing used immunoSEQ multiplex PCR; TCRdb keeps in-frame clones, though not all of them. Here the sample spans about 1.9 million clones, 80% to 95% being singletons. Sequencing was done on a sample of naive CD8+ T cells from PBMCs. The receptor source for this set is a man aged 18 to 29 in good health. Some clones in this sample may be carry-over from other donors' samples. Both conserved end residues are part of each CDR3. The D gene is left open where the match is weak. Only some rows state a clone size, as once, few, many or a class for expanded clones.

J | V | size | D | DNA | CDR3
TRBJ1-1 | TRBV19 | few | TRBD1 | TGTGCCAGTGGGACAGGGCCCATGAACACTGAAGCTTTCTTT | CASGTGPMNTEAFF
TRBJ2-5 | TRBV7-8 | once | NA | TGTGCCAGCAGCTTGGGTGGGAGTCGAGCTGAGACCCAGTACTTC | CASSLGGSRAETQYF
TRBJ2-1 | TRBV16 | NA | NA | TGTGCCAGCACACCCCAGGACAGATACAATGAGCAGTTCTTC | CASTPQDRYNEQFF
TRBJ2-1 | TRBV29-1 | NA | TRBD2 | TGCAGCGTTGAGGGACTAGCGGGAGACCATGAGCAGTTCTTC | CSVEGLAGDHEQFF
TRBJ2-2 | TRBV27 | once | NA | TGTGCCAGCAGTTTATGGGGGATGGACACCGGGGAGCTGTTTTTT | CASSLWGMDTGELFF
TRBJ1-2 | TRBV2 | NA | NA | TGTGCCAGCAGTGAAGCGCTTCCAGCCACCCCTTATGGCTACACCTTC | CASSEALPATPYGYTF
TRBJ2-7 | TRBV7-3 | NA | NA | TGTGCCAGCAGCCCGGAGGACGAACGGTCGCCTTACGAGCAGTACTTC | CASSPEDERSPYEQYF
TRBJ2-7 | TRBV27 | NA | TRBD2 | TGTGCCAGCAGTTTGGGAACTAGCGGGAGCGAGCAGTACTTC | CASSLGTSGSEQYF
TRBJ1-2 | TRBV18 | once | NA | TGTGCCAGCTCGCCCGTCTCGGGACATGTACCATATGGCTACACCTTC | CASSPVSGHVPYGYTF
TRBJ2-7 | TRBV4-1 | NA | TRBD2 | TGCGCCAGCAGCCAAGATGTGGTAGCGGGAGAACTGTTTCGTGAGCAGTACTTC | CASSQDVVAGELFREQYF
TRBJ2-7 | TRBV7-9 | once | NA | TGTGCCAGCAGCCACCCCCAATACTCCTACGAGCAGTACTTC | CASSHPQYSYEQYF
TRBJ1-4 | TRBV18 | NA | TRBD1 | TGTGCCAGCTCACCTGACAGGGGCGAGGAAAAACTGTTTTTT | CASSPDRGEEKLFF
TRBJ2-5 | TRBV7-9 | once | NA | TGTGCCAGCAGCTCAGGACAGCAAATAGGGGAGCAGTACTTC | CASSSGQQIGEQYF
TRBJ2-1 | TRBV7-9 | NA | NA | TGTGCCAGCAGCCTAGAAGGGCTATTCAATGAGCAGTTCTTC | CASSLEGLFNEQFF
TRBJ2-1 | TRBV28 | NA | NA | TGTGCCAGCAGTTTCCCCGGGGAGCGCCTTAGCTCCTACAATGAGCAGTTCTTC | CASSFPGERLSSYNEQFF
TRBJ2-7 | TRBV5-4 | few | NA | TGTGCCAGCAGCTTAGAAAGACGGCACGAGCAGTACTTC | CASSLERRHEQYF
TRBJ1-5 | TRBV6-5 | NA | NA | TGTGCCAGCAGTGGATCAAGCAATCAGCCCCAGCATTTT | CASSGSSNQPQHF
TRBJ2-1 | TRBV6-4 | NA | NA | TGTGCCAGCCGGGTCGTGGCAGGGGACAATGAGCAGTTCTTC | CASRVVAGDNEQFF
TRBJ1-2 | TRBV4-3 | NA | NA | TGCGCCAGCAGCCCGGAACCCGGACCCTCTGAATATGGCTACACCTTC | CASSPEPGPSEYGYTF
TRBJ2-7 | TRBV21-1 | NA | NA | TGTGCCAGCAGCAGATCCACCCCGGTCCACGAGCAGTACTTC | CASSRSTPVHEQYF
TRBJ2-5 | TRBV13 | NA | NA | TGTGCCAGCAGCTTAGCGGGAGCACAAGAGACCCAGTACTTC | CASSLAGAQETQYF
TRBJ2-7 | TRBV30 | NA | TRBD2 | TGTGCTCTAGCGGGAGGCTCCTACGAGCAGTACTTC | CALAGGSYEQYF
TRBJ2-7 | TRBV5-8 | NA | NA | TGTGCCACCGGACCGGGGACCTACGAGCAGTACTTC | CATGPGTYEQYF
TRBJ1-1 | TRBV5-4 | NA | NA | TGTGCCAGCAGCTTGGGGGGGATCACTGAAGCTTTCTTT | CASSLGGITEAFF
TRBJ1-5 | TRBV19 | NA | NA | TGTGCCAGTATTCGGCGGGGGCTTGGACAGCCCCAGCATTTT | CASIRRGLGQPQHF
TRBJ1-1 | TRBV10-2 | NA | NA | TGCGCCAGCAGTGATCGGAGGGAGGAAAATGAAGCTTTCTTT | CASSDRREENEAFF
TRBJ1-1 | TRBV10-1 | few | TRBD1 | TGCGCCAGCAGTGACGACAGGGAGGCTTTCTTT | CASSDDREAFF